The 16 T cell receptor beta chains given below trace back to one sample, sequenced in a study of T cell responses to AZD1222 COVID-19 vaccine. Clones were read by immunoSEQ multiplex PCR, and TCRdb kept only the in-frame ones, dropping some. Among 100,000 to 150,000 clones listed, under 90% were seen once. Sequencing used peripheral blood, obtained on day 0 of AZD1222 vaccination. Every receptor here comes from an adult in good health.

DNA of the CDR3: TGTGCCACCAGCCTAGGGGGGTCGAAGCCCCAGCATTTT. Protein product: CATSLGGSKPQHF. The chain joins TRBV15 to TRBJ1-5, with D possibly TRBD1 on 6 matching bases. The CDR3 contains 13 residues. Trimming removed 5 bases from V and 8 bases from J, with 13 bases in between. The germline V gene has CDR1 LNHNV and CDR2 YYDKDF (reference sequence).

The CDR3 is CASRLEVWNQPQHF. In DNA form, the CDR3 reads TGTGCCAGTAGGCTGGAGGTTTGGAATCAGCCCCAGCATTTT. The V call is TRBV19, the J call TRBJ1-5; D gene unclear. The CDR3 covers 14 residues. V was shortened by 6 bases and J by 4 bases, with 13 bases between the two germline ends. In germline, CDR1 is LNHDA, CDR2 SQIVND (reference sequence).

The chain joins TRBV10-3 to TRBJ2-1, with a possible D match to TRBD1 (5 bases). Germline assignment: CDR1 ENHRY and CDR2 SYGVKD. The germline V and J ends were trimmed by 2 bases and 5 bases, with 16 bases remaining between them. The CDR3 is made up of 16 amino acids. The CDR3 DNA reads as TGTGCCATCAGTGAGGTTAGGGGAACAGGAGACAATGAGCAGTTCTTC. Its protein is CAISEVRGTGDNEQFF.

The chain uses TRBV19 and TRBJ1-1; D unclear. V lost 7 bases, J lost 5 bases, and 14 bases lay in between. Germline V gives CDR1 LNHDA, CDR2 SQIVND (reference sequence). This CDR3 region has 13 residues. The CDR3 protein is CASTRSEWTEAFF. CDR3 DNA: TGTGCCAGTACCAGAAGCGAGTGGACTGAAGCTTTCTTT.

The CDR3 sequence is CASRPITGTGNSPLHF. CDR3 DNA: TGTGCCAGCAGGCCAATAACCGGGACAGGGAATTCACCCCTCCACTTT. The J gene is TRBJ1-6, the V gene TRBV5-4; TRBD1 matches 9 bases. Losses at the gene ends were 5 bases for V and 7 bases for J; bases not matched to a gene: 10. Germline V CDR1 and CDR2: SGHNT, YYREEE (reference sequence). The CDR3 is made up of 16 amino acids.

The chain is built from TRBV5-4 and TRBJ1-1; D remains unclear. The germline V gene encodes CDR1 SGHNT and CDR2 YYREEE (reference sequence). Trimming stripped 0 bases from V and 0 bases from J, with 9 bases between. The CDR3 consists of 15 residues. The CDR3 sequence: CASSLAGSLNTEAFF. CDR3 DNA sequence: TGTGCCAGCAGCTTGGCTGGCAGCCTGAACACTGAAGCTTTCTTT.

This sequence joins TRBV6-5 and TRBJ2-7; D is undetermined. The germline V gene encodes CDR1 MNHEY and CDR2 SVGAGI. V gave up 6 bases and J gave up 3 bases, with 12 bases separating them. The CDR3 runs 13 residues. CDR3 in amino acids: CASSPTPLYEQYF. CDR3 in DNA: TGTGCCAGCAGCCCCACCCCTCTCTACGAGCAGTACTTC.

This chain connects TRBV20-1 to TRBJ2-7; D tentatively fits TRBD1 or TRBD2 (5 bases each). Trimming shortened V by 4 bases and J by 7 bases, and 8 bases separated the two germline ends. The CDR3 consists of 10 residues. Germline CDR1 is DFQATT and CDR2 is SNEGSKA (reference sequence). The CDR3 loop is CSAMWGEQYF. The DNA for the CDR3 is TGCAGTGCTATGTGGGGGGAGCAGTACTTC.

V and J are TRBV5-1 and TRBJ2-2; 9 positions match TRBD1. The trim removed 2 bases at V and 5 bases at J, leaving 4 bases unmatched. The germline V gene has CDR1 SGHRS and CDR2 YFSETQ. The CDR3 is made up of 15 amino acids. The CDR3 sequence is CASSFGGQGTGELFF. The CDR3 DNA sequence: TGCGCCAGCAGCTTTGGGGGACAGGGAACCGGGGAGCTGTTTTTT.

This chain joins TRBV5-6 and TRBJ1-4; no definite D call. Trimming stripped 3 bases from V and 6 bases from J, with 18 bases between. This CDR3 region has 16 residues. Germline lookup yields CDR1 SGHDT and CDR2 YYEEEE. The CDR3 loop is CASSSRKGTFDEKLFF. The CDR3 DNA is TGTGCCAGCAGCTCACGAAAGGGAACGTTTGATGAAAAACTGTTTTTT.

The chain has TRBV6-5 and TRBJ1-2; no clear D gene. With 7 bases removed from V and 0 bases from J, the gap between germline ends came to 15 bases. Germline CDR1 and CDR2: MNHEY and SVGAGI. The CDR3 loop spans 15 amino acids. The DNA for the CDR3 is TGTGCCAGCAACCTAGATCCCTACTCTAACTATGGCTACACCTTC. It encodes CASNLDPYSNYGYTF.

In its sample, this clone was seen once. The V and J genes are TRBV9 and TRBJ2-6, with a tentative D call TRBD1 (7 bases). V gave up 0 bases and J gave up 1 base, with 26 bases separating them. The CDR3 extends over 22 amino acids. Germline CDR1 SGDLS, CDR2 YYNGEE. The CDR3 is CASSVAKEQTGEAGSGANVLTF. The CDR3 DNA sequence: TGTGCCAGCAGCGTAGCTAAAGAGCAAACAGGGGAGGCGGGATCTGGGGCCAACGTCCTGACTTTC.

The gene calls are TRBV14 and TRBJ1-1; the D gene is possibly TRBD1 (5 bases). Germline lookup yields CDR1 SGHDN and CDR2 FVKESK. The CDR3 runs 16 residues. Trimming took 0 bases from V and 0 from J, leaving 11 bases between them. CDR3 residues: CASSQEWRGMNTEAFF. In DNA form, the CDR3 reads TGTGCCAGCAGCCAAGAGTGGAGGGGTATGAACACTGAAGCTTTCTTT. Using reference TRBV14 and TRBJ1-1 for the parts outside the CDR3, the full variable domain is EAGVTQFPSHSVIEKGQTVTLRCDPISGHDNLYWYRRVMGKEIKFLLHFVKESKQDESGMPNNRFLAERTGGTYSTLKVQPAELEDSGVYFCASSQEWRGMNTEAFFGQGTRLTVV.

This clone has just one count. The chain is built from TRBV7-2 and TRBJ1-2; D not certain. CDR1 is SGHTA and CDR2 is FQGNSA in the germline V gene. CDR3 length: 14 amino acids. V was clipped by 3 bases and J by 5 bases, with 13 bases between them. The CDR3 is CASSFRSGEYGYTF. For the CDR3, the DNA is TGTGCCAGCAGCTTTCGTTCAGGCGAATATGGCTACACCTTC.

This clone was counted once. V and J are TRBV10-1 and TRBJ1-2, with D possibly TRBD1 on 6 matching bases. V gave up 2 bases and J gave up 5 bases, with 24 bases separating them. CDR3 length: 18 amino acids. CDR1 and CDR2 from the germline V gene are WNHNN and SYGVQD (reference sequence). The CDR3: CASSEPRGGHPAFYGYTF. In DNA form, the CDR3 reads TGCGCCAGCAGTGAGCCTAGGGGGGGCCATCCCGCTTTTTATGGCTACACCTTC.

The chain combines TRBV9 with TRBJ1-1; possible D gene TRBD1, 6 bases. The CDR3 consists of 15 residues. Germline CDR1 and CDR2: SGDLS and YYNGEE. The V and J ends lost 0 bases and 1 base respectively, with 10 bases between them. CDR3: CASSVEWGANTEAFF. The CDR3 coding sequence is TGTGCCAGCAGCGTAGAATGGGGGGCGAACACTGAAGCTTTCTTT.